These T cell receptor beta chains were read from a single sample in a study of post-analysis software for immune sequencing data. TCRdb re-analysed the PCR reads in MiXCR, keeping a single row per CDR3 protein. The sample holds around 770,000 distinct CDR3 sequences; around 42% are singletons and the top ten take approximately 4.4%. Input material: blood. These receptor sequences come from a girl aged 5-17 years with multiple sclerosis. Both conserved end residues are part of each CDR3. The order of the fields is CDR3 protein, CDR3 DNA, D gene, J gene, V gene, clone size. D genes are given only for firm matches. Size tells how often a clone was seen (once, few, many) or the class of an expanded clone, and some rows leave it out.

CASRWGQNTDTQYF,TGTGCCAGCAGATGGGGACAGAACACAGATACGCAGTATTTT,TRBD1,TRBJ2-3,TRBV6-6,few
CSANRDKFLAFF,TGCAGTGCCAACCGGGACAAATTTTTAGCTTTCTTT,-,TRBJ1-1,TRBV20-1,-
CASSVGWEQFF,TGTGCCAGCAGCGTAGGGTGGGAGCAGTTCTTC,-,TRBJ2-1,TRBV9,few
CSVPSGQDGYTF,TGCAGCGTTCCGTCGGGACAGGATGGCTACACCTTC,TRBD1,TRBJ1-2,TRBV29-1,few
CASSPPVSLLTPDTQYF,TGTGCCAGCTCACCACCGGTTTCCCTCCTTACCCCAGATACGCAGTATTTT,-,TRBJ2-3,TRBV18,-
CASTARGGITETQYF,TGTGCCAGCACGGCCAGGGGTGGCATAACGGAGACCCAGTACTTC,-,TRBJ2-5,TRBV9,few
CASSLGPDRAETQYF,TGTGCCAGCAGCTTGGGACCTGACAGGGCGGAGACCCAGTACTTC,TRBD1,TRBJ2-5,TRBV7-3,few
CASSLARIGILDYGYTF,TGTGCCAGCAGCTTAGCTCGGATCGGGATCTTAGACTATGGCTACACCTTC,-,TRBJ1-2,TRBV7-2,-
CASSSNSGRAEETQYF,TGTGCCAGCAGCTCGAACTCGGGGAGGGCAGAAGAGACCCAGTACTTC,TRBD2,TRBJ2-5,TRBV7-8,-
CATSDPTGAKNIQYF,TGTGCCACCAGTGACCCGACAGGAGCCAAAAACATTCAGTACTTC,-,TRBJ2-4,TRBV24-1,few
CASSIRQDDLQETQYF,TGTGCCAGCAGCATTCGCCAGGACGACCTCCAAGAGACCCAGTACTTC,-,TRBJ2-5,TRBV9,-
CASRPGLPYEQYF,TGTGCCAGCAGACCCGGACTACCCTACGAGCAGTACTTC,-,TRBJ2-7,TRBV7-9,once
CASKSDSYTGELFF,TGTGCCAGTAAATCGGACAGCTACACCGGGGAGCTGTTTTTT,-,TRBJ2-2,TRBV12-3/TRBV12-4,-
CSVKQGLGDTQYF,TGCAGCGTCAAACAGGGGTTGGGGGATACGCAGTATTTT,TRBD1,TRBJ2-3,TRBV29-1,many
CASSPQRASGLIYLFF,TGCGCCAGCAGCCCCCAGCGGGCTAGCGGATTAATTTATCTGTTCTTC,TRBD2,TRBJ2-1,TRBV4-3,-
CAISESTGREEETQFF,TGTGCCATCAGTGAGTCGACAGGGAGGGAGGAAGAGACCCAGTTCTTC,-,TRBJ2-1,TRBV10-3,-
CASSFKGAQETQYF,TGTGCCAGCAGTTTTAAGGGGGCCCAAGAGACCCAGTACTTC,TRBD1,TRBJ2-5,TRBV12-3/TRBV12-4,few
CASSLIQGGISQFF,TGTGCCAGCAGCTTGATCCAGGGAGGGATTTCGCAGTTCTTC,TRBD2,TRBJ2-1,TRBV5-6,-
CAISEPNQPQHF,TGTGCCATCAGTGAGCCCAATCAGCCCCAGCATTTT,-,TRBJ1-5,TRBV10-3,few
CASSWGPYEQYF,TGTGCCAGCAGCTGGGGGCCCTACGAGCAGTACTTC,-,TRBJ2-7,TRBV7-2,-
CASRGGNEKLFF,TGTGCCTCGCGGGGGGGTAATGAAAAACTGTTTTTT,-,TRBJ1-4,TRBV10-3,-
CASSWTAGTEAFF,TGTGCCAGCAGTTGGACGGCTGGAACTGAAGCTTTCTTT,-,TRBJ1-1,TRBV12-3/TRBV12-4,few
CASSLKVGLAGVSTDTQYF,TGTGCCAGCAGCTTAAAGGTGGGACTAGCGGGAGTGAGCACAGATACGCAGTATTTT,TRBD2,TRBJ2-3,TRBV7-3,-
CASSRTTGTGSYNEQFF,TGTGCCAGCAGCAGAACCACCGGGACGGGCTCCTACAATGAGCAGTTCTTC,-,TRBJ2-1,TRBV28,few
CASSFQGIYEQYF,TGTGCCAGCAGTTTCCAGGGGATCTACGAGCAGTACTTC,-,TRBJ2-7,TRBV12-3/TRBV12-4,-
CASRAGGPYNEQFF,TGTGCCAGCAGGGCGGGAGGGCCTTACAATGAGCAGTTCTTC,TRBD2,TRBJ2-1,TRBV3-1,few
CASSLGADNEQFF,TGTGCCAGCAGCTTAGGGGCGGACAATGAGCAGTTCTTC,-,TRBJ2-1,TRBV12-3/TRBV12-4,few
CASSLTGGGLNTEAFF,TGTGCCAGCAGTTTAACAGGGGGCGGACTGAACACTGAAGCTTTCTTT,TRBD1,TRBJ1-1,TRBV28,-
CASSVHGRGTEAFF,TGTGCCAGCAGCGTACACGGGAGGGGCACTGAAGCTTTCTTT,-,TRBJ1-1,TRBV9,-
CASSQPSGSTGQYF,TGTGCCAGCAGCCAACCCAGCGGGAGTACGGGGCAGTACTTC,TRBD2,TRBJ2-5,TRBV3-1,-
CASSTTPRGSYNEQFF,TGTGCCAGCAGCACAACCCCTAGGGGCTCCTACAATGAGCAGTTCTTC,-,TRBJ2-1,TRBV7-3,-
CASNGDRPYEKLFF,TGTGCCAGCAATGGAGACAGGCCTTACGAAAAACTGTTTTTT,-,TRBJ1-4,TRBV2,-
CASSQAWITRDEQFF,TGCGCCAGCAGCCAAGCCTGGATAACGAGGGATGAGCAGTTCTTC,-,TRBJ2-1,TRBV4-3,few
CASSLGGTAPKETQYF,TGCGCCAGCAGCTTGGGAGGGACAGCTCCAAAAGAGACCCAGTACTTC,TRBD1,TRBJ2-5,TRBV5-1,few
CASSLGWAGDHTF,TGTGCCAGCAGTTTAGGATGGGCAGGGGACCACACCTTC,-,TRBJ1-2,TRBV12-3/TRBV12-4,many
CASSLRGADWNEQFF,TGTGCCAGCAGTTTAAGAGGGGCTGACTGGAATGAGCAGTTCTTC,-,TRBJ2-1,TRBV12-3/TRBV12-4,-
CASTQGPGADTQYF,TGTGCCAGCACCCAGGGCCCAGGGGCAGATACGCAGTATTTT,-,TRBJ2-3,TRBV9,few
CASSPGGVVAEQFF,TGTGCCAGCAGCCCTGGTGGGGTCGTCGCTGAGCAGTTCTTC,-,TRBJ2-1,TRBV6-5,-
CASSLTGTGYGYTF,TGCGCCAGCAGCTTAACCGGGACAGGCTATGGCTACACCTTC,TRBD1,TRBJ1-2,TRBV5-1,few
CASSQDSYTQYF,TGCGCCAGCAGCCAAGATAGCTATACGCAGTATTTT,-,TRBJ2-3,TRBV4-3,few
CASSSSDSNQETQYF,TGTGCCAGCAGCTCGTCGGACAGTAACCAAGAGACCCAGTACTTC,-,TRBJ2-5,TRBV9,-
CASSPSGRSNIQYF,TGTGCCAGCAGCCCTAGCGGGAGATCAAACATTCAGTACTTC,TRBD2,TRBJ2-4,TRBV7-2,-
CASSGPTRGPQHF,TGTGCCAGCTCGGGACCGACGAGAGGGCCCCAGCATTTT,-,TRBJ1-5,TRBV6-1,few
CASSLSGQGNEQFF,TGTGCCAGCTCCCTCTCGGGACAGGGAAATGAGCAGTTCTTC,TRBD1,TRBJ2-1,TRBV18,-
CSATLLAGRETQYF,TGCAGTGCTACGTTACTAGCGGGAAGAGAGACCCAGTACTTC,TRBD2,TRBJ2-5,TRBV20-1,-
CASGLSGSSYNEQFF,TGCGCCAGCGGCCTTAGCGGGAGCTCCTACAATGAGCAGTTCTTC,TRBD2,TRBJ2-1,TRBV5-1,-
CASSESQVFDEQFF,TGCGCCAGCAGTGAGTCGCAAGTGTTCGATGAGCAGTTCTTC,-,TRBJ2-1,TRBV10-2,-
CSARAGEGTDTQYF,TGCAGTGCTCGAGCGGGAGAAGGCACAGATACGCAGTATTTT,TRBD2,TRBJ2-3,TRBV20-1,-
CASSSEGRSNYEQYF,TGTGCCAGCAGCTCCGAGGGCCGTTCGAACTACGAGCAGTACTTC,-,TRBJ2-7,TRBV11-2,few
CASSLRPNVFLAKNIQYF,TGTGCCAGCAGCCTCAGGCCAAACGTGTTCCTAGCCAAAAACATTCAGTACTTC,-,TRBJ2-4,TRBV3-1,-